The rows below give T cell receptor beta chains drawn from one sample of a study of blood T cell repertoires in COVID-19. The method was immunoSEQ multiplex PCR; TCRdb's version includes in-frame clones alone and lacks a portion of them. The sample lists more than 120,000 clones; 80% to 90% were seen once. Specimen: peripheral blood. The receptors were sampled from a woman aged 45-59 years with acute or convalescent COVID-19. Each CDR3 is given with its conserved first and last residue. The order of the fields is J gene, V gene, D gene, clone size, CDR3 DNA, CDR3 protein. D genes are given only for firm matches. Not all rows give a size; the values are once, few, many and, for expanded clones, a class.

>TRBJ1-4|TRBV6-5|NA|NA
TGTGCCAGCAGTCTCCTCCCATCAGGGAATGGACTGTTTTTT
CASSLLPSGNGLFF
>TRBJ1-2|TRBV19|NA|NA
TGTGCCAGTATGCGGGGGCCAGCCTATGGCTACACCTTC
CASMRGPAYGYTF
>TRBJ2-2|TRBV19|NA|NA
TGTGCCAGTCGCGGGATTTCGACCGGGGAGCTGTTTTTT
CASRGISTGELFF
>TRBJ2-3|TRBV7-9|TRBD2|NA
TGTGCCAGCAGGCTAGCGGGAGTAGCAGATACGCAGTATTTT
CASRLAGVADTQYF
>TRBJ1-3|TRBV5-1|NA|NA
TGCGCCAGCAGCTTGGGGGACTACATCTCTGGAAACACCATATATTTT
CASSLGDYISGNTIYF
>TRBJ2-5|TRBV18|NA|NA
TGTGCCAGCTCCCGGAGCGGTAACCAAGAGACCCAGTACTTC
CASSRSGNQETQYF
>TRBJ2-2|TRBV7-9|NA|NA
TGTGCCAGCAGCTTAGGGCAGGGGCCCACCGGGGAGCTGTTTTTT
CASSLGQGPTGELFF
>TRBJ2-3|TRBV11-3|NA|NA
TGTGCCAGCAGCTTAGGGCAGTCCACAGATACGCAGTATTTT
CASSLGQSTDTQYF
>TRBJ1-5|TRBV7-9|NA|NA
TGTGCCAGCAGCCTCCTACAGGGTCCAGGTTATAGCAATCAGCCCCAGCATTTT
CASSLLQGPGYSNQPQHF
>TRBJ1-1|TRBV4-1|TRBD1|NA
TGCGCCAGCAGCCAGGAGGGACAGAGAAACACTGAAGCTTTCTTT
CASSQEGQRNTEAFF
>TRBJ1-1|TRBV6-5|NA|NA
TGTGCCAGCACCCAAACCCCAGGGTTAGGCACTGAAGCTTTCTTT
CASTQTPGLGTEAFF
>TRBJ2-7|TRBV27|NA|NA
TGTGCCAGCAGTTTGTTTAGCTCCTACGAGCAGTACTTC
CASSLFSSYEQYF
>TRBJ2-3|TRBV7-3|TRBD2|NA
TGTGCCAGCAGCTTCCGAGCGGGGTACACAGATACGCAGTATTTT
CASSFRAGYTDTQYF
>TRBJ2-5|TRBV3-1/TRBV3-2|TRBD2|NA
TGTGCCAGCAGCCAAGCCGTAGCGGGGGAAGAGACCCAGTACTTC
CASSQAVAGEETQYF
>TRBJ2-1|TRBV2|TRBD2|NA
TGTGCCAGCCTAATAGCGGGAGGCTCCTACAATGAGCAGTTCTTC
CASLIAGGSYNEQFF
>TRBJ1-1|TRBV6-1|NA|NA
TGTGCCAGCAGTGAACAGGATGAAGCTTTCTTT
CASSEQDEAFF
>TRBJ2-5|TRBV6-5|NA|few
TGTGCCGTACAGGGTGCGGAGACCCAGTACTTC
CAVQGAETQYF
>TRBJ1-1|TRBV30|TRBD1|NA
TGTGCCTGGAGTCCAAAAACGGGACAGGGAAGGGCTGAAGCTTTCTTT
CAWSPKTGQGRAEAFF
>TRBJ2-5|TRBV24-1|TRBD2|NA
TGTGCCACCAGTGATCCCTACTCACTAGCGGGACAAGAGACCCAGTACTTC
CATSDPYSLAGQETQYF
>TRBJ2-2|TRBV18|TRBD2|NA
TGTGCCAGCTCCCTACTAGCGGGGGCGAACACCGGGGAGCTGTTTTTT
CASSLLAGANTGELFF
>TRBJ1-1|TRBV24-1|TRBD1|NA
TGTGCCACCAGTGACGCAGGGGGCGTGAACACTGAAGCTTTCTTT
CATSDAGGVNTEAFF
>TRBJ1-1|TRBV4-2|NA|NA
TGTGCCAGCAGCCAAGTCTCAGGGTTGAACACTGAAGCTTTCTTT
CASSQVSGLNTEAFF
>TRBJ1-1|TRBV6-1|NA|NA
TGTGCCAGCAGTGTCGGTTTCTCAGGGTTGAGCGCTGAAGCTTTCTTT
CASSVGFSGLSAEAFF
>TRBJ1-4|TRBV24-1|TRBD1|NA
TGTGCCACCAGTGACCCGACAGGGCCGGGGGAAAAACTGTTTTTT
CATSDPTGPGEKLFF
>TRBJ2-2|TRBV28|TRBD2|NA
TGTGCCAGCAGTTTTTTCGTGTCTAGACTAGCGGGGGAGAACACCGGGGAGCTGTTTTTT
CASSFFVSRLAGENTGELFF
>TRBJ2-7|TRBV3-1/TRBV3-2|TRBD1|NA
TGTGCCAGCAGCCCCGGGACAGGGGGCTCCTACGAGCAGTACTTC
CASSPGTGGSYEQYF
>TRBJ1-1|TRBV24-1|TRBD1|once
TGTGCCACCAGTGATAGGACAGGGGAAGCTTTCTTT
CATSDRTGEAFF
>TRBJ2-3|TRBV5-1|TRBD2|NA
TGCGCCAGCAGCTTAAGCGGGGGGGAAGATACGCAGTATTTT
CASSLSGGEDTQYF
>TRBJ1-2|TRBV6-2/TRBV6-3|NA|once
TGTGCCAGCAGACCTGGCCTAGGGGTGAACTATGGCTACACCTTC
CASRPGLGVNYGYTF
>TRBJ2-2|TRBV6-5|TRBD2|few
TGTGCCAGCAGCCCGGGAGGGCAACGTCTGTTTTTT
CASSPGGQRLFF
>TRBJ1-2|TRBV11-1|NA|NA
TGTGCCAGCAGCTCTTTGAACTATGGCTACACCTTC
CASSSLNYGYTF
>TRBJ2-7|TRBV11-2|NA|NA
TGTGCCAGCAGCTTAAGCGCCTACGAGCAGTACTTC
CASSLSAYEQYF
>TRBJ1-4|TRBV15|TRBD1|once
TGTGCCACCAGCAAGGGGGCACGGGAAAAACTGTTTTTT
CATSKGAREKLFF
>TRBJ2-7|TRBV6-6|TRBD1|NA
TGTGCCAGCAGCCCCAGACCGGGACAGGGGCTGTACGAGCAGTACTTC
CASSPRPGQGLYEQYF
>TRBJ1-2|TRBV30|NA|NA
TGTGCCTGGAGATTAGTTAGCTACACCTTC
CAWRLVSYTF
>TRBJ2-6|TRBV19|NA|NA
TGTGCCAGTAGTATGGAGGAACAGGGCTCTGGGGCCAACGTCCTGACTTTC
CASSMEEQGSGANVLTF
>TRBJ2-7|TRBV9|TRBD2|NA
TGTGCCAGCAGCGTAGCTGGGACTAGCGGGGTCCCCTACGAGCAGTACTTC
CASSVAGTSGVPYEQYF
>TRBJ2-3|TRBV19|TRBD2|NA
TGTGCCAGTAGGTGGGCTAGCGGGGGGGATCCCGATACGCAGTATTTT
CASRWASGGDPDTQYF
>TRBJ1-1|TRBV27|NA|NA
TGTGCCAGCAAGGGGAGGGTGAACACTGAAGCTTTCTTT
CASKGRVNTEAFF
>TRBJ2-1|TRBV7-9|NA|NA
TGTGCCAGCAGCCCCCTAAGATTCACCCTGGTCTCTAATGAGCAGTTCTTC
CASSPLRFTLVSNEQFF
>TRBJ1-5|TRBV18|NA|NA
TGTGCCAGCTCACTGGGGGCCCATCAGCCCCAGCATTTT
CASSLGAHQPQHF
>TRBJ2-1|TRBV9|NA|NA
TGTGCCAGCAGCGTAGGACTAGCCTACAATGAGCAGTTCTTC
CASSVGLAYNEQFF
>TRBJ2-7|TRBV13|NA|NA
TGTGCCAGCAGCTTTGCAGGCTCCGAGCAGTACTTC
CASSFAGSEQYF
>TRBJ1-2|TRBV7-8|TRBD1|NA
TGTGCCAGCAGCCTTCGAGACAGGGGAGGCTACACCTTC
CASSLRDRGGYTF
>TRBJ2-5|TRBV28|TRBD1|NA
TGTGCCAGCAGTGCACAGGGGGTTCAAGAGACCCAGTACTTC
CASSAQGVQETQYF
>TRBJ1-1|TRBV5-4|TRBD1|NA
TGTGCCAGCAGCCCCGGACAGGGGAGGGTAAACACTGAAGCTTTCTTT
CASSPGQGRVNTEAFF
>TRBJ1-1|TRBV25-1|TRBD1|NA
TGTGCCAGCAGTGAATATAGACAGGGCGGGACTGAAGCTTTCTTT
CASSEYRQGGTEAFF
>TRBJ2-3|TRBV4-1|TRBD2|NA
TGCGCCAGCAGCCAAGCTGCAGCGGGGATCACAGATACGCAGTATTTT
CASSQAAAGITDTQYF
>TRBJ1-6|TRBV5-1|TRBD1|NA
TGCGCCAGCAGCGACCAGGACAGGGGTTCCATTAATTCACCCCTCCACTTT
CASSDQDRGSINSPLHF